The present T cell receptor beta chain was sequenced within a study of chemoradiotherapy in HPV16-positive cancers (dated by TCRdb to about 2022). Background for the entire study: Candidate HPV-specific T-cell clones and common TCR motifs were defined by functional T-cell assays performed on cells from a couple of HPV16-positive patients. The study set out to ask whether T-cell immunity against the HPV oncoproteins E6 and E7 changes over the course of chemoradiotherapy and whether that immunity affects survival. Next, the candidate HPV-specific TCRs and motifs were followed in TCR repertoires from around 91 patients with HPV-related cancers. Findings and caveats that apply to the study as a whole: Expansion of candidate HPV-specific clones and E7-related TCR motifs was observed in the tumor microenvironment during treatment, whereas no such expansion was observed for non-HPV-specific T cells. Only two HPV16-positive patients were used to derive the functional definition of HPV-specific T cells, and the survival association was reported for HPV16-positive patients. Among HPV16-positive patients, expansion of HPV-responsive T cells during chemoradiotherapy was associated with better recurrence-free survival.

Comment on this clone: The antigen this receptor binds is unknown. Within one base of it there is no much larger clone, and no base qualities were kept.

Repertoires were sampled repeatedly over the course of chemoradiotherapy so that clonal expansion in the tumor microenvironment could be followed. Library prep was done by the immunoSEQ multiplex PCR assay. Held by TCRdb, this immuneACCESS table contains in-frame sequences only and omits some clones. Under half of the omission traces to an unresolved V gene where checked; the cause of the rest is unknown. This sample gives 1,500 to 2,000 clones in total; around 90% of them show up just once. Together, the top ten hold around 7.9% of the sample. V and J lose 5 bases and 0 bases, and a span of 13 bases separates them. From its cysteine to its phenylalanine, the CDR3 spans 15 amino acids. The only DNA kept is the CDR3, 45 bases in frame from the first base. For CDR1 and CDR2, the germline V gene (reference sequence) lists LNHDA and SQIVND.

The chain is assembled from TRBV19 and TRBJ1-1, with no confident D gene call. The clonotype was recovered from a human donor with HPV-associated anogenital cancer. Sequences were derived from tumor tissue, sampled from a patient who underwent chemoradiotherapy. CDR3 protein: CASSLTFAVNTEAFF. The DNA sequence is TGTGCCAGTAGTCTGACATTTGCGGTGAACACTGAAGCTTTCTTT. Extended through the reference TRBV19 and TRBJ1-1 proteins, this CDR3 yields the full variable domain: DGGITQSPKYLFRKEGQNVTLSCEQNLNHDAMYWYRQDPGQGLRLIYYSQIVNDFQKGDIAEGYSVSREKKESFPLTVTSAQKNPTAFYLCASSLTFAVNTEAFFGQGTRLTVV.